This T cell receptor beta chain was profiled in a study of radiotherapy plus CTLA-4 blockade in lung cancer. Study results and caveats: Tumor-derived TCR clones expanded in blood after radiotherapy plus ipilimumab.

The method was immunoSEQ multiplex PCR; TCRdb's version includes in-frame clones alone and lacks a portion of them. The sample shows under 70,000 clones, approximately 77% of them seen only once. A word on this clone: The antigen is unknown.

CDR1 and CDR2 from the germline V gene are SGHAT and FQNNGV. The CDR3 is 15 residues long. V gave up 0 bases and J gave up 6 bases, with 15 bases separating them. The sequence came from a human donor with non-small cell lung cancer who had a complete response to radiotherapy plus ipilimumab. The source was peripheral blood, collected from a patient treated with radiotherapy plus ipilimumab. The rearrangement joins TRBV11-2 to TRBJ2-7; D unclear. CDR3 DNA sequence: TGTGCCAGCAGCTTAGAGGACCCCGTTGTAGGCGAGCAGTACTTC. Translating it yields CASSLEDPVVGEQYF.